What follows describes a single T cell receptor (beta chain). Its antigen remains unknown. Each CDR3 protein gets one entry after TCRdb re-called the reads with MiXCR. The data contain some 43,000 distinct CDR3 sequences, about a fifth of them singletons. These data originate in a study of T cell repertoires in cytomegalovirus infection. Looking at the study overall: TCR beta signatures that were public indicated CMV infection and matching HLA type.

Overall study findings and caveats: The ex vivo response showed dominance by HLA-C-restricted CMV-specific TCR beta clonotypes. Identification of carriers of CMV plus the relevant HLA was achieved through cumulative public TCR beta family frequency.

The sequenced sample was CD8+ T cells from cultured PBMCs, obtained from culture after CMV antigen stimulation. This clonotype was obtained from a human donor in good health (CMV status not recorded). Some clones in this sample may be carry-over from other donors' samples.

CDR3 sequence reads: CASSDNSYNEQFF. For the CDR3, the DNA is TGTGCCAGCAGCGACAACTCCTACAATGAGCAGTTCTTC. The J gene is TRBJ2-1, the V gene TRBV2; no definite D call. CDR3 length equals 13 residues. Trimming left V 6 bases short and J 0 bases short, with 6 bases between. Per germline, CDR1 SNHLY and CDR2 FYNNEI.